This T cell receptor (beta chain) was recovered during a study of a mutant IDH1 vaccine in newly diagnosed glioma. Study background: Sex distribution of treated patients was about 62% male and 37.5% female; mean age was roughly 37 years. The therapy given earlier, which was standard therapy, consisted of radiotherapy, temozolomide, or both, and most of the patients received both.

CDR3 length: 14 residues. The germline gives CDR1 SNHLY, CDR2 FYNNEI. V lost 8 bases to trimming and J lost 2 bases; unmatched junction nucleotides: 6. Sample time point: week 5, during vaccination. One vaccine dose held 300 ug of mutant IDH1 20-mer peptide and came with topical imiquimod. Regarding this clone: Its antigen remains unknown.

Using immunoSEQ multiplex PCR, the repertoire was profiled, and TCRdb retains in-frame clones only, with some absent. This sample has 40,000 to 60,000 clones, with around 80% found just once. Sequencing was performed on PBMCs, taken from a glioma patient whose treatment included an IDH1 peptide vaccine. The rearrangement joins TRBV2 to TRBJ2-7, with 10 bases lining up with TRBD2. The sequence came from a woman aged 40 to 50 with glioma. The CDR3 sequence: CASRRTSGPYEQYF. The CDR3, as DNA: TGTGCCAGCCGGAGGACTAGCGGCCCCTACGAGCAGTACTTC.